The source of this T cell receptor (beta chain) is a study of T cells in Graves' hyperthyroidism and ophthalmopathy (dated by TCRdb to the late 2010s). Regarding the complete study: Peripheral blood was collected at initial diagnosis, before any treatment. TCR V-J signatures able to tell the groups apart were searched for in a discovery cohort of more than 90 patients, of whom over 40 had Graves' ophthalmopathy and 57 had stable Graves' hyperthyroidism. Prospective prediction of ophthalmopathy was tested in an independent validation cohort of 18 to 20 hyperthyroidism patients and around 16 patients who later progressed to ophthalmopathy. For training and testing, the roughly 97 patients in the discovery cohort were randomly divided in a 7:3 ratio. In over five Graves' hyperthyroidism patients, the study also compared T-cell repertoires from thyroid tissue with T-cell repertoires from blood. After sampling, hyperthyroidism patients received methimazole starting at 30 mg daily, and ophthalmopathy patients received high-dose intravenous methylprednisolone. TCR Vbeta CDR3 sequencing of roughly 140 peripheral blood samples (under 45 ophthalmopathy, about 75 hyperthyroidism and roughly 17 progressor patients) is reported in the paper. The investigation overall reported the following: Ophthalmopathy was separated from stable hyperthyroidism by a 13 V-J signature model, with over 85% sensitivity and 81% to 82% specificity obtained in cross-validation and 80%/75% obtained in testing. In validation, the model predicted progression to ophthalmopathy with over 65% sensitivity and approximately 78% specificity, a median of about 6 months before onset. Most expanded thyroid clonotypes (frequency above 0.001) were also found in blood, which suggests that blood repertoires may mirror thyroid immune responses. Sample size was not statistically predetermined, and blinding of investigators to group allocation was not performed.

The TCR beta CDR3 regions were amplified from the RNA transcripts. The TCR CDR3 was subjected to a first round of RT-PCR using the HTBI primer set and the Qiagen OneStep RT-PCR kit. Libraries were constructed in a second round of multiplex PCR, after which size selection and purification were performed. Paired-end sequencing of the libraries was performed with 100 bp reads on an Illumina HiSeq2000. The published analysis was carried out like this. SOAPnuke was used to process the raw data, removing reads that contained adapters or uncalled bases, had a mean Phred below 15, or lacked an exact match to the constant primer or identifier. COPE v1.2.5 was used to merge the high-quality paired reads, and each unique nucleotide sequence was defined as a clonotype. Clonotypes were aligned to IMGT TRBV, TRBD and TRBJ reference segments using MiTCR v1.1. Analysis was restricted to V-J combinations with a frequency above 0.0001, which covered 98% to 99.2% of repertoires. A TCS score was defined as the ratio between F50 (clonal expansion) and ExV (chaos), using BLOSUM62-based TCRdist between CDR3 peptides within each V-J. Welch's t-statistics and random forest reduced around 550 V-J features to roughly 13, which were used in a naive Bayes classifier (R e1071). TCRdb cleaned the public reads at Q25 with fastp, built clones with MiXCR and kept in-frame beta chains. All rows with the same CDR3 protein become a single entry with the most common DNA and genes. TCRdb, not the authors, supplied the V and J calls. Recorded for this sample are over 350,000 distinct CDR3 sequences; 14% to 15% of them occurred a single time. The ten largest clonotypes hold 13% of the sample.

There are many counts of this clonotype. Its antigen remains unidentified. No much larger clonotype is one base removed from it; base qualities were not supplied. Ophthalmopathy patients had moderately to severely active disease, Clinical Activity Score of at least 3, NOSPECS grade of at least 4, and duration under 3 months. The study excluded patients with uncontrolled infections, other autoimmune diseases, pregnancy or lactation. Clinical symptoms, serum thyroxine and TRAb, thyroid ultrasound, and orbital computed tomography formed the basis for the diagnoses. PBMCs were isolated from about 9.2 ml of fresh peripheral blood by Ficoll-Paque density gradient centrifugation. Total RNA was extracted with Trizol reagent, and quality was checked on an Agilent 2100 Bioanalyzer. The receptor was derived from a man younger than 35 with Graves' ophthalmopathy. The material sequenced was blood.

The DNA sequence is given as TGTGCCAGCTCACCACGGGCCCAGGCGGAGACCCAGTACTTC. Its protein reads: CASSPRAQAETQYF. The chain is assembled from TRBV18 and TRBJ2-5; too little of a D gene remains to name it. The V and J ends are trimmed by 1 base and 5 bases, leaving 11 bases between them. Looking up the germline V gene yields CDR1 KGHSH and CDR2 LQKENI. The CDR3 sequence holds 14 residues, the cysteine and phenylalanine included. The retained sequence is limited to the CDR3, 42 bases, with the frame set at the first base.